These 15 T cell receptor beta chains originate from one sample sequenced in a study of T cell responses to AZD1222 COVID-19 vaccine (dated by TCRdb to the early 2020s). The method behind the library was the immunoSEQ multiplex PCR assay. TCRdb mirrors the immuneACCESS table, restricted to in-frame sequences. Some clones are absent from its copies; in checked studies, under half trace to an unresolved V gene, and the reason for the others is unknown. The sample has about 140,000 clones on record, more than 75% of them singletons. The top ten constitute about 3.1% of the sample. The time point label, read with the paper, signifies: about 28 days (+/-7) after the second vaccine dose. This specimen was peripheral blood, taken 28 days after the second AZD1222 dose. The receptor set was obtained from an adult who received the AZD1222 COVID-19 vaccine.

The CDR3 loop reads CASSLSRARTDTQYF. The CDR3 bases are TGCGCCAGCAGCTTGTCGCGGGCCCGCACAGATACGCAGTATTTT. The V gene is TRBV5-1, the J gene TRBJ2-3, with a possible D match to TRBD2 (5 bases). CDR3 length equals 15 residues. CDR1 and CDR2 from the germline V gene are SGHRS and YFSETQ. V was clipped by 1 base and J by 1 base, with 10 bases between them.

V usage is TRBV10-3 and J usage is TRBJ1-1, with TRBD1 matching 7 bases. V gave up 0 bases and J gave up 4 bases; unmatched junction bases: 8. This CDR3 comprises 16 residues. Germline CDR1 reads ENHRY; CDR2 reads SYGVKD. The CDR3 here is CAISESTGTAGTEAFF. For the CDR3, the DNA is TGTGCCATCAGTGAGTCGACAGGGACAGCCGGCACTGAAGCTTTCTTT.

This chain uses TRBV18 with TRBJ1-6, with no clear D. The CDR3 runs 15 residues. The V gene lost 3 bases and the J gene lost 8 bases, with 14 bases spanning the gap. Germline V gene lookup returns CDR1 KGHSH and CDR2 LQKENI. The chain's CDR3 is CASSPPGIQDSPLHF. CDR3 DNA sequence: TGTGCCAGCTCACCCCCGGGAATTCAAGATTCACCCCTCCACTTT.

The rearrangement links TRBV6-2 or TRBV6-3 to TRBJ2-7, with D possibly being TRBD2 (5 bases). The CDR3 length is 13 residues. The germline V gene encodes CDR1 MNHEY and CDR2 SVGEGT. V was shortened by 5 bases and J by 0 bases, with 8 bases between the two germline ends. The CDR3 reads CASSPGSSYEQYF. CDR3 DNA sequence: TGTGCCAGCAGTCCGGGGAGCTCCTACGAGCAGTACTTC.

This clone was seen a few times. The chain is built from TRBV7-2 and TRBJ2-2; D is undetermined. V gave up 4 bases and J gave up 5 bases, with 11 bases separating them. Germline CDR1 reads SGHTA; CDR2 reads FQGNSA. The CDR3 has 14 amino acids. The CDR3 DNA reads as TGTGCCAGCAGCTCTCCCGTGCTTACCGGGGAGCTGTTTTTT. Translation: CASSSPVLTGELFF. Drawing the rest from reference TRBV7-2 and TRBJ2-2, the complete variable domain is GAGVSQSPSNKVTEKGKDVELRCDPISGHTALYWYRQSLGQGLEFLIYFQGNSAPDKSGLPSDRFSAERTGGSVSTLTIQRTQQEDSAVYLCASSSPVLTGELFFGEGSRLTVL.

As DNA, the CDR3 is TGCGCCAGCAGGCCCGGACTAGCGGGCTCTTCTAGCACAGATACGCAGTATTTT. Encoded protein: CASRPGLAGSSSTDTQYF. The J gene is TRBJ2-3, the V gene TRBV10-2; TRBD2 agrees at 11 bases. V lost 6 bases and J lost 0; bases outside the gene matches: 11. There are 18 residues in the CDR3. Germline CDR1 reads WSHSY; CDR2 reads SAAADI.

The genes are TRBV5-8 and TRBJ1-2; D is uncertain. Germline lookup yields CDR1 SGHTS and CDR2 YDEGEE. This CDR3 spans 14 amino acids. Trimming removed 0 bases from V and 2 bases from J, with 8 bases in between. Written as DNA, the CDR3 is TGTGCCAGCAGCTTGGGTGCCAAGAACTATGGCTACACCTTC. Protein sequence: CASSLGAKNYGYTF.

Here the CDR3 reads CASSKQGLNTDTQYF. Written as DNA, the CDR3 is TGTGCCAGCAGTAAACAGGGGCTTAACACAGATACGCAGTATTTT. V usage is TRBV6-4 and J usage is TRBJ2-3; 7 nucleotides match TRBD1. CDR1 is MRHNA and CDR2 is SNTAGT in the germline V gene. J gave up 2 bases and V 5 bases, and 7 bases lay outside the gene matches. This CDR3 contains 15 residues.

The chain links TRBV19 to TRBJ1-5; possible D gene TRBD1, 5 bases. Germline values: CDR1 LNHDA, CDR2 SQIVND (reference sequence). Trimming cost V 3 bases and J 7 bases, with 19 bases left between them. The CDR3 runs 16 residues. CDR3 region: CASSILGPTEIQPQHF. CDR3 DNA: TGTGCCAGTAGTATTCTAGGACCGACAGAGATCCAGCCCCAGCATTTT.

The rearrangement uses TRBV7-9 and TRBJ2-7; TRBD2 is a possible D gene (6 bases). V was trimmed by 3 bases and J by 4 bases, leaving 13 bases between them. Per germline, CDR1 SEHNR and CDR2 FQNEAQ (reference sequence). The CDR3 totals 14 residues. Written as DNA, the CDR3 is TGTGCCAGCAGCTTCGGGGGTGGTGAATACGAGCAGTACTTC. This sequence encodes CASSFGGGEYEQYF.

The rearrangement joins TRBV27 to TRBJ1-2; no clear D gene. The CDR3 runs to 14 residues. Germline-derived CDR1 and CDR2 are MNHEY and SMNVEV (reference sequence). The V end lost 0 bases, the J end lost 6 bases, and 11 bases lay between the germline ends. The CDR3 here is CASSLSGGSDGYTF. The CDR3 DNA reads as TGTGCCAGCAGTTTATCAGGAGGGAGCGATGGCTACACCTTC.

The J gene is TRBJ2-1, the V gene TRBV25-1; TRBD1 matches at 12 bases. The V gene end was trimmed by 4 bases and the J gene end by 8 bases; junction bases not matched to a gene: 6. Germline V lookup: CDR1 MGHDK, CDR2 SYGVNS. This CDR3 region has 15 residues. In nucleotides, the CDR3 is TGTGCCAGCAGTGTGGGACAGGGGGCAGGGGATGAGCAGTTCTTC. Translated, it gives CASSVGQGAGDEQFF.

This clone was recorded once. The chain joins TRBV9 to TRBJ1-5, with a possible D match to TRBD1 (6 bases). The CDR3 loop spans 15 amino acids. V was clipped by 0 bases and J by 4 bases, with 11 bases between them. Germline loops: CDR1 SGDLS, CDR2 YYNGEE. Here the CDR3 reads CASSVGQGTNQPQHF. In nucleotides, the CDR3 is TGTGCCAGCAGCGTAGGGCAGGGGACTAATCAGCCCCAGCATTTT.

V and J are TRBV27 and TRBJ2-3; 8 nucleotides align to TRBD1. The germline gives CDR1 MNHEY, CDR2 SMNVEV (reference sequence). Trimming removed 4 bases from V and 4 bases from J; junction bases left unmatched: 10. The length of the CDR3 is 16 residues. The CDR3 DNA sequence: TGTGCCAGCAGTTCCCTAGGTCAGGGGGCCCCAGATACGCAGTATTTT. This sequence encodes CASSSLGQGAPDTQYF.

The genes are TRBV7-2 and TRBJ2-5; D gene uncertain. Germline CDR1 is SGHTA and CDR2 is FQGNSA. The CDR3 has 14 amino acids. V was cut by 3 bases and J by 2 bases, with 10 bases left in between. DNA for the CDR3: TGTGCCAGCAGCTTCTTCGGACGGCAAGAGACCCAGTACTTC. The encoded protein is CASSFFGRQETQYF.